Below, 29 T cell receptor beta chains from the same sample are listed, as sequenced in a study of T cell responses to AZD1222 COVID-19 vaccine. TCRdb's copy holds only in-frame clones and misses some; the assay was immunoSEQ multiplex PCR. The sample shows some 150,000 clones, over 75% of them seen only once. Material: peripheral blood, obtained 28 days after the second dose of the MenACWY control vaccine. The source is an adult who received the MenACWY meningococcal vaccine as a control.

V gene TRBV3-1 (or the pseudogene TRBV3-2) combines with J gene TRBJ2-5, with 12 positions matching TRBD2. Germline lookup yields CDR1 LGHDT and CDR2 YNNKEL (reference sequence). J gave up 4 bases and V 5 bases, and 5 bases lay outside the gene matches. CDR3 length: 15 residues. This chain's CDR3 is CASSRLAGEAETQYF. The CDR3 nucleotides are TGTGCCAGCAGCAGACTAGCGGGGGAGGCAGAGACCCAGTACTTC.

The chain couples TRBV5-5 to TRBJ1-5; D is uncertain. The V gene lost 0 bases and the J gene lost 4 bases, with 5 bases spanning the gap. The CDR3 covers 13 residues. Germline V CDR1 and CDR2: SGHKS, YYEKEE (reference sequence). CDR3 residues: CASSLEVNQPQHF. Written as DNA, the CDR3 is TGTGCCAGCAGCTTGGAGGTGAATCAGCCCCAGCATTTT. The full variable domain, rest sourced from reference TRBV5-5 and TRBJ1-5, is DAGVTQSPTHLIKTRGQQVTLRCSPISGHKSVSWYQQVLGQGPQFIFQYYEKEERGRGNFPDRFSARQFPNYSSELNVNALLLGDSALYLCASSLEVNQPQHFGDGTRLSIL.

The chain combines TRBV19 with TRBJ1-1, with 7 bases identical to TRBD1. Germline CDR1 is LNHDA and CDR2 is SQIVND (reference sequence). V shed 6 bases and J 3 bases; nucleotides not matched to a gene: 4. There are 13 residues in the CDR3. The CDR3 DNA sequence: TGTGCCAGTAGCCGGGACAGAGACACTGAAGCTTTCTTT. Translated: CASSRDRDTEAFF.

This chain uses TRBV24-1 with TRBJ1-6; weak D call: TRBD1 (5 bases). Germline values: CDR1 KGHDR, CDR2 SFDVKD. The V gene lost 4 bases and the J gene lost 7 bases, with 10 bases spanning the gap. The CDR3 spans 14 residues. Written as DNA, the CDR3 is TGTGCCACCAGTGAGGGGCTCCGGAATTCACCCCTCCACTTT. Translated, it gives CATSEGLRNSPLHF.

This clone was picked up a small number of times. The chain uses TRBV5-5 and TRBJ1-3; D might be TRBD1 (6 bases). The germline CDR1 and CDR2 sequences are SGHKS and YYEKEE (reference sequence). The CDR3 contains 15 residues. V was trimmed by 2 bases and J by 2 bases, leaving 11 bases between them. In DNA form, the CDR3 reads TGTGCCAGCAGCTTACAAACAGGGACTGGAAACACCATATATTTT. This translates into CASSLQTGTGNTIYF.

V gene TRBV7-2 combines with J gene TRBJ1-2, with D possibly matching TRBD1 (5 bases). V was pared by 5 bases and J by 4 bases, with 11 bases between. The germline CDR1 and CDR2 sequences are SGHTA and FQGNSA. This CDR3 comprises 13 residues. The CDR3 nucleotides are TGTGCCAGCAGCCGCACGGGGGGCTATGGCTACACCTTC. Its protein is CASSRTGGYGYTF.

This chain connects TRBV19 to TRBJ1-3; possible D gene TRBD1, 6 bases. Between the trimmed V and J ends, which lost 4 bases and 8 bases, there was a span of 9 bases. CDR3 length equals 12 residues. The germline V gene encodes CDR1 LNHDA and CDR2 SQIVND (reference sequence). The CDR3 DNA follows: TGTGCCAGTAGTACGCAGGGGTACACCATATATTTT. Translation gives CASSTQGYTIYF. The whole variable domain, filled in from reference TRBV19 and TRBJ1-3, reads DGGITQSPKYLFRKEGQNVTLSCEQNLNHDAMYWYRQDPGQGLRLIYYSQIVNDFQKGDIAEGYSVSREKKESFPLTVTSAQKNPTAFYLCASSTQGYTIYFGEGSWLTVV.

This clone has only one observation. The chain is built from TRBV9 and TRBJ1-2; 7 bases align to TRBD1. This CDR3 is 13 amino acids long. Germline CDR1 SGDLS, CDR2 YYNGEE. Trimming at V came to 4 bases and at J to 4 bases, leaving 4 bases not matched to a gene. The CDR3 here is CASSQAGGYGYTF. The DNA of the CDR3 is TGTGCCAGCAGCCAAGCAGGGGGCTATGGCTACACCTTC.

The table lists this clone with a few counts. The chain couples TRBV12-3 or TRBV12-4 to TRBJ2-4; D is unclear. Trimming stripped 6 bases from V and 8 bases from J, with 8 bases between. The CDR3 is 11 residues long. CDR3 coding DNA: TGTGCCAGCAGCAACGGGTACATTCAGTACTTC. It encodes CASSNGYIQYF.

This chain joins TRBV19 and TRBJ2-2; the D gene is possibly TRBD2 (6 bases). The V end lost 4 bases, the J end lost 6 bases, and 9 bases lay between the germline ends. This CDR3 region has 13 residues. CDR1 is LNHDA, CDR2 SQIVND, per germline (reference sequence). In DNA form, the CDR3 reads TGTGCCAGTAGTAGGCGGGATCCCGGGGAGCTGTTTTTT. Protein product: CASSRRDPGELFF.

V gene TRBV7-2 combines with J gene TRBJ1-2; unclear D gene. Deletions cut 4 bases from V and 4 bases from J, with 13 bases between. CDR1 SGHTA and CDR2 FQGNSA come from the germline V gene. CDR3 size: 14 residues. CDR3: CASSSPTGIYGYTF. CDR3 coding DNA: TGTGCCAGCAGCTCCCCCACGGGAATCTATGGCTACACCTTC.

The chain combines TRBV11-3 with TRBJ2-3; no clear D gene. Trimming pared 0 bases from V and 4 bases from J, leaving 5 bases between. Germline lookup yields CDR1 SGHNT and CDR2 YENEEA. CDR3 size: 13 residues. CDR3 in amino acids: CASSLDGSDTQYF. The CDR3, as DNA: TGTGCCAGCAGCTTAGATGGGTCAGATACGCAGTATTTT.

The chain employs TRBV6-2 or TRBV6-3 and TRBJ2-7; D not resolved. This CDR3 is built from 12 residues. Deletions cut 4 bases from V and 2 bases from J, with 6 bases between. Per germline, CDR1 MNHEY and CDR2 SVGEGT. DNA of the CDR3: TGTGCCAGCAGTTCGCGGACCTACGAGCAGTACGTC. It encodes CASSSRTYEQYV.

This chain links TRBV3-1 (or the pseudogene TRBV3-2) with TRBJ2-1, with D perhaps matching TRBD2 (6 bases). The V gene lost 0 bases and the J gene lost 2 bases, with 20 bases spanning the gap. Germline V CDR1 and CDR2: LGHDT, YNNKEL (reference sequence). The length of the CDR3 is 19 residues. The CDR3 DNA follows: TGTGCCAGCAGCCAAGAACCTGGGACCGGGACTTCGCCCTACAATGAGCAGTTCTTC. This sequence encodes CASSQEPGTGTSPYNEQFF.

The CDR3 DNA sequence: TGTGCCAGCAGTCTTCAACCGACACTCGGCTACACCTTC. The encoded protein is CASSLQPTLGYTF. The V call is TRBV12-3 or TRBV12-4, the J call TRBJ1-2; D remains ambiguous. The CDR3 sequence is 13 residues long. Trimming removed 5 bases from V and 8 bases from J, with 15 bases in between.

The V and J genes are TRBV29-1 and TRBJ2-3, with TRBD2 matching over 7 bases. The CDR3 contains 15 residues. The V gene end was trimmed by 3 bases and the J gene end by 0 bases; junction bases not matched to a gene: 6. Germline CDR1 SQVTM, CDR2 ANQGSEA. The CDR3 DNA reads as TGCAGCGTTGAGGCCAGCGGGGTGAGCACAGATACGCAGTATTTT. Encoded protein: CSVEASGVSTDTQYF.

The V gene is TRBV7-2, the J gene TRBJ2-1, with a tentative D call TRBD2 (6 bases). Germline V gene lookup returns CDR1 SGHTA and CDR2 FQGNSA. Trimming stripped 1 base from V and 3 bases from J, with 10 bases between. CDR3 length: 15 residues. This CDR3 reads CASSLETSVYNEQFF. The CDR3 bases are TGTGCCAGCAGCTTAGAGACTAGTGTCTACAATGAGCAGTTCTTC.

This clone appeared once. The V call is TRBV25-1, the J call TRBJ2-5, with D hard to call. V gave up 0 bases and J gave up 2 bases, with 7 bases separating them. This CDR3 comprises 14 residues. The V gene's germline CDR1 is MGHDK and CDR2 SYGVNS. This chain's CDR3 is CASSEYRGQETQYF. CDR3 DNA sequence: TGTGCCAGCAGTGAATATCGCGGACAAGAGACCCAGTACTTC.

The rearrangement uses TRBV28 and TRBJ1-6; unclear D gene. CDR3 length: 11 amino acids. CDR1 is MDHEN and CDR2 is SYDVKM in the germline V gene. Trimming cost V 6 bases and J 10 bases, with 7 bases left between them. The CDR3 reads CASRQISPLHF. For the CDR3, the DNA is TGTGCCAGCAGACAGATCTCACCCCTCCACTTT.

The chain joins TRBV19 to TRBJ2-2, with 11 positions matching TRBD2. V lost 4 bases, J lost 2 bases, and 9 bases stayed unmatched. The CDR3 is 18 residues long. Germline V lookup: CDR1 LNHDA, CDR2 SQIVND (reference sequence). Written as DNA, the CDR3 is TGTGCCAGTAGTACCGACCTACTAGCGGGGGCCAACACCGGGGAGCTGTTTTTT. Encoded protein: CASSTDLLAGANTGELFF.

This clone was counted a single time. This rearrangement joins TRBV24-1 to TRBJ1-1; no firm D call. This CDR3 has 15 amino acids. V lost 2 bases and J lost 7, with 16 bases in between. Per the germline V gene, CDR1 is KGHDR and CDR2 is SFDVKD. CDR3: CATSDSNGWMSEAFF. The CDR3 coding sequence is TGTGCCACCAGTGATTCTAACGGGTGGATGAGTGAAGCTTTCTTT.

This clone was found once. CDR3 protein: CASSVGGKTTYEQYF. The CDR3 coding sequence is TGTGCCAGCAGCGTAGGTGGGAAAACGACCTACGAGCAGTACTTC. The chain couples TRBV9 to TRBJ2-7, with D unclear. CDR1 is SGDLS, CDR2 YYNGEE, per germline. Trimming shortened V by 0 bases and J by 2 bases, and 12 bases separated the two germline ends. CDR3 size: 15 residues.

The chain uses TRBV2 and TRBJ1-5, with D unclear. Germline V gene lookup returns CDR1 SNHLY and CDR2 FYNNEI. The CDR3 length is 12 residues. Trimming removed 6 bases from V and 3 bases from J, with 6 bases in between. The CDR3 protein is CASRGPNQPQHF. In nucleotides, the CDR3 is TGTGCCAGCAGGGGCCCCAATCAGCCCCAGCATTTT.

This clone was seen a handful of times. This rearrangement joins TRBV6-1 to TRBJ2-3; D remains ambiguous. Germline CDR1 and CDR2: MNHNS and SASEGT. This CDR3 spans 16 amino acids. V was trimmed by 3 bases and J by 1 base, leaving 14 bases between them. CDR3 sequence (DNA): TGTGCCAGCAGTGACAACTTGGGAAGGGGCACAGATACGCAGTATTTT. Residues: CASSDNLGRGTDTQYF.

The chain couples TRBV19 to TRBJ1-2; D remains unclear. V dropped 5 bases and J dropped 2 bases, with 9 bases sitting between them. CDR3 length: 13 residues. The germline CDR1 and CDR2 sequences are LNHDA and SQIVND (reference sequence). CDR3 loop: CASSVLINYGYTF. Here the CDR3 DNA reads TGTGCCAGTAGTGTCCTAATAAACTATGGCTACACCTTC. Full variable domain (missing parts from reference TRBV19 and TRBJ1-2): DGGITQSPKYLFRKEGQNVTLSCEQNLNHDAMYWYRQDPGQGLRLIYYSQIVNDFQKGDIAEGYSVSREKKESFPLTVTSAQKNPTAFYLCASSVLINYGYTFGSGTRLTVV.

The chain joins TRBV3-1 (or the pseudogene TRBV3-2) to TRBJ1-1; 10 bases match TRBD1. Germline-derived CDR1 and CDR2 are LGHDT and YNNKEL (reference sequence). The CDR3 spans 15 residues. V lost 7 bases, J lost 1 base, and 6 bases stayed unmatched. CDR3 DNA: TGTGCCAGCATAAGGACAGGGGGAGGGAACACTGAAGCTTTCTTT. Translation: CASIRTGGGNTEAFF.

The gene calls are TRBV5-6 and TRBJ2-6; the match to TRBD2 covers 8 bases. Germline V gives CDR1 SGHDT, CDR2 YYEEEE. Trimming cost V 6 bases and J 4 bases; bases outside gene matches: 9. CDR3 length equals 16 residues. Written as DNA, the CDR3 is TGTGCCAGCACCATGAGCGGGGGAACCGGGGCCAACGTCCTGACTTTC. Its protein product is CASTMSGGTGANVLTF.

V is TRBV29-1 and J is TRBJ2-1, with 9 nucleotides matching TRBD2. The germline V gene encodes CDR1 SQVTM and CDR2 ANQGSEA. With V trimmed by 6 bases and J by 0 bases, 6 bases remained unmatched. CDR3 length equals 15 residues. CDR3 amino acids: CSVGTSLSSYNEQFF. The CDR3 coding sequence is TGCAGCGTGGGGACTAGCCTTAGCTCCTACAATGAGCAGTTCTTC.

The chain couples TRBV2 to TRBJ1-3, with D possibly being TRBD1 (6 bases). V lost 7 bases to trimming and J lost 3 bases, with 16 bases between them. The length of the CDR3 is 15 residues. The V gene's germline CDR1 is SNHLY and CDR2 FYNNEI. The CDR3 is CASTESEGGGNTIYF. Written as DNA, the CDR3 is TGTGCCAGCACCGAATCGGAGGGGGGTGGAAACACCATATATTTT. Together with reference TRBV2 and TRBJ1-3, the CDR3 gives the full variable domain: EPEVTQTPSHQVTQMGQEVILRCVPISNHLYFYWYRQILGQKVEFLVSFYNNEISEKSEIFDDQFSVERPDGSNFTLKIRSTKLEDSAMYFCASTESEGGGNTIYFGEGSWLTVV.